This TCR beta chain is drawn from a study of PD-1 blockade in classical Hodgkin lymphoma. Assay: immunoSEQ multiplex PCR; the TCRdb copy retains only in-frame clones and omits some. The sample includes around 100,000 clones, 80% to 90% seen only once; the top ten take 6.6%. Brentuximab vedotin exposure varied, and every patient relapsed after autologous stem cell transplantation. The CDR3 sequence is 18 residues long. Sequenced material: peripheral blood mononuclear cells (PBMCs), taken before the second cycle of nivolumab. This chain links TRBV21-1 with TRBJ1-5. TRBV21-1 corresponds to a pseudogene. The sequence was obtained from a human donor with classical Hodgkin lymphoma. The CDR3 nucleotides are TGTGCCAGCAGCAGTGCGAGGTGGAGGCTGCCGTACAATCAGCCCCAGCATTTT. Amino acids: CASSSARWRLPYNQPQHF.